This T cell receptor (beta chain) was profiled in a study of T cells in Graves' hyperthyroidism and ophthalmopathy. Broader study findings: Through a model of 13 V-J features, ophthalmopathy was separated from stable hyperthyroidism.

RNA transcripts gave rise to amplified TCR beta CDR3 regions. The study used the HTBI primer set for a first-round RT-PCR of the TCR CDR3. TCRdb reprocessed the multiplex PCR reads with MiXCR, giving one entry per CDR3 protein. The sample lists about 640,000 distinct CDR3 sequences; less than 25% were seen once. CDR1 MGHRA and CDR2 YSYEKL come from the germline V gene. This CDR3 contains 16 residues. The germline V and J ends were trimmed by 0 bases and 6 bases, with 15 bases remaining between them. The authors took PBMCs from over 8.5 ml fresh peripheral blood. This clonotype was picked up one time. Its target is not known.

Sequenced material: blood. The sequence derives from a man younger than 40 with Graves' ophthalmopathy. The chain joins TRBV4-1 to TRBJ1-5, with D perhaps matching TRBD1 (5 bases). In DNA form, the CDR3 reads TGCGCCAGCAGCCAAGATGATGGGGGGAGCGGTCAGCCCCAGCATTTT. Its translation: CASSQDDGGSGQPQHF.